The next 6 T cell receptor beta chains were all read from a single sample in a study of CD8 T cells in ankylosing spondylitis. TCRdb reanalysed the 5' RACE reads using MiXCR and keeps one entry per CDR3 protein. The sample consists of roughly 250,000 distinct CDR3 sequences, 8% to 9.5% of them appearing once. The sample was blood, either unsorted or a sorted T cell fraction (not recorded which). These receptors were collected from a male donor with ankylosing spondylitis or in good health (not recorded which).

This clonotype was observed at least ten times. This sequence joins TRBV5-1 and TRBJ1-1; 12 bases line up with TRBD1. Per the germline V gene, CDR1 is SGHRS and CDR2 is YFSETQ. J was trimmed by 1 base and V by 4 bases; bases with no gene match: 11. CDR3 size: 18 residues. CDR3 residues: CASSGRDRGRRPNTEAFF. CDR3 nucleotide sequence: TGCGCCAGCAGCGGAAGGGACAGGGGGCGCCGCCCGAACACTGAAGCTTTCTTT.

This clonotype was detected ten times or more. The chain employs TRBV6-1 and TRBJ2-5; perhaps TRBD2 as D (6 bases). The CDR3 totals 15 residues. The V end lost 5 bases, the J end lost 5 bases, and 18 bases lay between the germline ends. Germline V gene lookup returns CDR1 MNHNS and CDR2 SASEGT. The DNA for the CDR3 is TGTGCCAGCAGTCCCCTAATCAGGGCGGGGGAGACCCAGTACTTC. Its translation is CASSPLIRAGETQYF.

J is TRBJ2-3 and V is TRBV4-2; unclear D gene. The CDR3 totals 15 residues. Germline CDR1 LGHNA, CDR2 YNFKEQ. V shed 0 bases and J shed 1 base, with 8 bases lying between them. The DNA for the CDR3 is TGTGCCAGCAGCCAAGAATGGGCGCGCACAGATACGCAGTATTTT. Amino acid sequence: CASSQEWARTDTQYF.

This clonotype was observed many times. This chain uses TRBV12-3 or TRBV12-4 with TRBJ2-5; D gene uncertain. Trimming cost V 4 bases and J 7 bases, with 7 bases left between them. The CDR3 sequence is 11 residues long. The CDR3 DNA follows: TGTGCCAGCAGTTCCGGCTCGACCCAGTACTTC. Amino acid sequence: CASSSGSTQYF.

This clonotype has ten or more counts. J is TRBJ1-2 and V is TRBV29-1; D uncertain. Germline V gene data show CDR1 as SQVTM and CDR2 as ANQGSEA. The CDR3 is made up of 10 amino acids. Trimming pared 2 bases from V and 7 bases from J, leaving 5 bases between. The CDR3 region is CSVEYGGYTF. The CDR3 nucleotides are TGCAGCGTTGAATACGGTGGCTACACCTTC.

In regard to this clonotype: This may come from a read error, since a much larger clone is one base off. J is TRBJ2-7 and V is TRBV9; 9 nucleotides match TRBD1. The CDR3 has 15 amino acids. Germline lookup yields CDR1 SGDLS and CDR2 YYNGEE. The DNA of the CDR3 is TGTACCATCCAGCTCAGACAGGGGGGGATCTACGAGCAGTACTTC. Translation gives CTIQLRQGGIYEQYF.